The next 20 T cell receptor beta chains were all read from a single sample in a study of control samples from healthy donors and cancer patients. Measured with immunoSEQ multiplex PCR; TCRdb has only the in-frame clones, and not every one. The sample consists of roughly 63,000 clones, roughly 90% of them appearing once. The sequenced sample was PBMCs. These receptors all stem from a middle-aged man with colorectal cancer.

CDR3 residues: CASSDGTAVEQFF. The DNA for the CDR3 is TGCGCCAGCAGCGACGGGACAGCCGTAGAGCAGTTCTTC. The rearrangement links TRBV4-1 to TRBJ2-1; 7 positions match TRBD1. After removal of 5 bases from V and 10 bases from J, the junction contained 8 bases not matched to a gene. The CDR3 totals 13 residues. Germline V gene data show CDR1 as MGHRA and CDR2 as YSYEKL.

This rearrangement joins TRBV9 to TRBJ1-3, with D hard to call. This CDR3 comprises 14 residues. V gave up 5 bases and J gave up 4 bases, with 13 bases separating them. CDR1 is SGDLS and CDR2 is YYNGEE in the germline V gene. The DNA of the CDR3 is TGTGCCAGCAGGGCACATACATCCGGAAACACCATATATTTT. This encodes CASRAHTSGNTIYF.

This chain joins TRBV5-4 and TRBJ2-7; the D gene could be TRBD1 or TRBD2 (5 bases each). V was clipped by 2 bases and J by 1 base, with 13 bases between them. Germline V gene lookup returns CDR1 SGHNT and CDR2 YYREEE (reference sequence). The CDR3 sequence is 15 residues long. In DNA form, the CDR3 reads TGTGCCAGCAGCTTCAGGGCCTCGGGGTCCTACGAGCAGTACTTC. Amino acid sequence: CASSFRASGSYEQYF. Filled out from reference TRBV5-4 and TRBJ2-7, the complete variable domain reads ETGVTQSPTHLIKTRGQQVTLRCSSQSGHNTVSWYQQALGQGPQFIFQYYREEENGRGNFPPRFSGLQFPNYSSELNVNALELDDSALYLCASSFRASGSYEQYFGPGTRLTVT.

V is TRBV7-3 and J is TRBJ2-7; possibly TRBD1 or TRBD2 for D (5 bases each). CDR3 length: 14 amino acids. Germline lookup yields CDR1 SGHTA and CDR2 FQGTGA. V was cut by 5 bases and J by 7 bases, with 18 bases left in between. The DNA of the CDR3 is TGTGCCAGCAGCCCCCGGGGCGGTACGGGGGAGCAGTACTTC. This translates into CASSPRGGTGEQYF.

The genes are TRBV12-2 and TRBJ2-7; TRBD2 was called by the table and not checked on the DNA. TRBV12-2 is shown as a pseudogene. The CDR3 is made up of 13 amino acids. CDR3 amino acids: CASRSRSSYEQYF. CDR3 nucleotides: TGTGCAAGTCGCTCAAGGAGCTCCTACGAGCAGTACTTC.

This chain connects TRBV11-2 to TRBJ2-1; D is uncertain. In germline, CDR1 is SGHAT, CDR2 FQNNGV. Trimming removed 2 bases at V and 4 bases at J, with 9 bases between. This CDR3 is built from 14 residues. The CDR3 sequence: CASSLFGLYNEQFF. The CDR3, as DNA: TGTGCCAGCAGCTTATTCGGGTTATACAATGAGCAGTTCTTC.

The rearrangement joins TRBV6-5 to TRBJ1-2; D remains unclear. Germline V CDR1 and CDR2: MNHEY, SVGAGI. Trimming took off 5 bases at V and 3 bases at J, with 16 bases between the two ends. This CDR3 has 15 amino acids. This CDR3 reads CASSPGPGTDYGYTF. Here the CDR3 DNA reads TGTGCCAGCAGTCCCGGACCGGGAACAGACTATGGCTACACCTTC.

The chain has TRBV5-1 and TRBJ2-5; unclear D gene. The CDR3 loop spans 14 amino acids. Trimming pared 4 bases from V and 1 base from J, leaving 11 bases between. Per germline, CDR1 SGHRS and CDR2 YFSETQ. Written as DNA, the CDR3 is TGCGCCAGCAGCGGAGTTCACCCCCAAGAGACCCAGTACTTC. This gives the protein CASSGVHPQETQYF. Supplemented by reference TRBV5-1 and TRBJ2-5, the full variable domain reads KAGVTQTPRYLIKTRGQQVTLSCSPISGHRSVSWYQQTPGQGLQFLFEYFSETQRNKGNFPGRFSGRQFSNSRSEMNVSTLELGDSALYLCASSGVHPQETQYFGPGTRLLVL.

This rearrangement joins TRBV11-2 to TRBJ2-6; D is undetermined. Germline CDR1 SGHAT, CDR2 FQNNGV. The ends were cut back, 1 base at V and 2 bases at J, with 9 bases in the middle. CDR3 length: 16 amino acids. The CDR3, as DNA: TGTGCCAGCAGCTTAGTTCCCCGTACTGGGGCCAACGTCCTGACTTTC. It codes for CASSLVPRTGANVLTF. The full variable domain, in which reference TRBV11-2 and TRBJ2-6 provide the parts outside the CDR3, is EAGVAQSPRYKIIEKRQSVAFWCNPISGHATLYWYQQILGQGPKLLIQFQNNGVVDDSQLPKDRFSAERLKGVDSTLKIQPAKLEDSAVYLCASSLVPRTGANVLTFGAGSRLTVL.

This chain joins TRBV19 and TRBJ2-3; maybe TRBD2 (7 bases). The CDR3 runs to 16 residues. Trimming removed 3 bases from V and 6 bases from J, with 19 bases in between. CDR1 LNHDA and CDR2 SQIVND come from the germline V gene (reference sequence). CDR3 sequence (DNA): TGTGCCAGTAGTATGGGGGGGCGCACCCCCCCCGATACGCAGTATTTT. Translated: CASSMGGRTPPDTQYF. Full variable domain (rest looked up from reference TRBV19 and TRBJ2-3): DGGITQSPKYLFRKEGQNVTLSCEQNLNHDAMYWYRQDPGQGLRLIYYSQIVNDFQKGDIAEGYSVSREKKESFPLTVTSAQKNPTAFYLCASSMGGRTPPDTQYFGPGTRLTVL.

This rearrangement joins TRBV19 to TRBJ2-1; no clear D gene. This CDR3 has 13 amino acids. From germline, CDR1 is LNHDA and CDR2 SQIVND (reference sequence). Deletions cut 5 bases from V and 5 bases from J, with 10 bases between. The CDR3 here is CASSGLLHNEQFF. CDR3 coding DNA: TGTGCCAGTAGTGGCCTCCTACACAATGAGCAGTTCTTC. Full variable domain (outside the CDR3, taken from reference TRBV19 and TRBJ2-1): DGGITQSPKYLFRKEGQNVTLSCEQNLNHDAMYWYRQDPGQGLRLIYYSQIVNDFQKGDIAEGYSVSREKKESFPLTVTSAQKNPTAFYLCASSGLLHNEQFFGPGTRLTVL.

The gene calls are TRBV29-1 and TRBJ2-6, with 10 nucleotides matching TRBD2. Germline V gives CDR1 SQVTM, CDR2 ANQGSEA. The CDR3 covers 17 residues. The ends lost 7 bases at V and 0 bases at J; junction bases unmatched: 9. The CDR3 is CSAADSGGSSGANVLTF. As DNA, the CDR3 is TGCAGCGCCGCCGATAGCGGGGGGAGCTCTGGGGCCAACGTCCTGACTTTC.

This chain uses TRBV10-2 with TRBJ1-1; perhaps TRBD1 as D (5 bases). Looked up from germline, CDR1 is WSHSY and CDR2 is SAAADI. The V end was cut by 8 bases, the J end by 3 bases, with 13 bases between. This CDR3 has 13 residues. CDR3 sequence (DNA): TGCGCCAGCGGAGTGGGGGGGTACACTGAAGCTTTCTTT. This codes for CASGVGGYTEAFF.

The chain is built from TRBV2 and TRBJ1-3, with D perhaps TRBD1 (5 bases). Germline V gene sequence: CDR1 SNHLY, CDR2 FYNNEI. The CDR3 covers 15 residues. Trimming stripped 3 bases from V and 0 bases from J, with 9 bases between. CDR3 sequence (DNA): TGTGCCAGCAGTGAGGGCAGGGTCTCTGGAAACACCATATATTTT. It is translated as CASSEGRVSGNTIYF.

This clone was counted between two and nine times. This specimen includes other DNA sequences encoding the same CDR3. The V call is TRBV24-1, the J call TRBJ1-2; D is ambiguous. Trimming removed 3 bases at V and 0 bases at J, with 4 bases between. Per the germline V gene, CDR1 is KGHDR and CDR2 is SFDVKD. The CDR3 totals 13 residues. The CDR3 spells CATSDAANYGYTF. The CDR3 nucleotides are TGTGCCACCAGTGATGCAGCTAACTATGGCTACACCTTC.

The CDR3 spells CASSLGLAGMTDTQYF. The CDR3 DNA reads TGTGCCAGCAGCTTAGGACTAGCGGGGATGACAGATACGCAGTATTTT. The J gene is TRBJ2-3, the V gene TRBV7-9, with 11 positions matching TRBD2. The CDR3 totals 16 residues. After removal of 1 base from V and 3 bases from J, the junction contained 3 bases not matched to a gene. Germline CDR1 is SEHNR and CDR2 is FQNEAQ (reference sequence). Full variable domain (outside the CDR3, taken from reference TRBV7-9 and TRBJ2-3): DTGVSQNPRHKITKRGQNVTFRCDPISEHNRLYWYRQTLGQGPEFLTYFQNEAQLEKSRLLSDRFSAERPKGSFSTLEIQRTEQGDSAMYLCASSLGLAGMTDTQYFGPGTRLTVL.

The V and J genes are TRBV6-1 and TRBJ1-6, with a tentative D call TRBD1 (5 bases). Germline lookup yields CDR1 MNHNS and CDR2 SASEGT. Deletions cut 2 bases from V and 10 bases from J, with 15 bases between. This CDR3 is 15 amino acids long. This CDR3 is CASSEQGIVYSPLHF. The CDR3 region has the DNA TGTGCCAGCAGTGAACAGGGAATCGTTTACTCACCCCTCCACTTT.

The rearrangement links TRBV19 to TRBJ2-3; no definite D call. V was trimmed by 6 bases and J by 2 bases, leaving 3 bases between them. CDR1 and CDR2 (germline): LNHDA, SQIVND (reference sequence). CDR3 size: 11 residues. CDR3 DNA: TGTGCCAGTAGAAACACAGATACGCAGTATTTT. Protein sequence: CASRNTDTQYF. Filled out from reference TRBV19 and TRBJ2-3, the complete variable domain reads DGGITQSPKYLFRKEGQNVTLSCEQNLNHDAMYWYRQDPGQGLRLIYYSQIVNDFQKGDIAEGYSVSREKKESFPLTVTSAQKNPTAFYLCASRNTDTQYFGPGTRLTVL.

The rearrangement links TRBV2 to TRBJ1-5; D gene uncertain. Germline V gives CDR1 SNHLY, CDR2 FYNNEI. The CDR3 sequence is 13 residues long. Trimming cost V 2 bases and J 4 bases, with 6 bases left between them. Here the CDR3 DNA reads TGTGCCAGCAGTGAAATTGGTAATCAGCCCCAGCATTTT. It specifies CASSEIGNQPQHF.

J is TRBJ2-5 and V is TRBV7-2, with D perhaps TRBD1 or TRBD2 (5 bases each). V was pared by 4 bases and J by 3 bases, with 12 bases between. The V gene's germline CDR1 is SGHTA and CDR2 FQGNSA. The CDR3 has 14 amino acids. CDR3 sequence (DNA): TGTGCCAGCAGCTCGGGAAGGGGAGAAGAGACCCAGTACTTC. Encoded protein: CASSSGRGEETQYF.